These T cell receptor beta chains were read from a single sample in a study of PD-1 blockade in classical Hodgkin lymphoma. Libraries were prepared by immunoSEQ multiplex PCR; TCRdb keeps only in-frame clonotypes and omits some of them. This sample yields 43,000 or so clones, of which over 70% are seen a single time; about 10% belongs to the top ten. The source was peripheral blood mononuclear cells (PBMCs), collected at baseline. The receptors here all came from a human donor with classical Hodgkin lymphoma. Each CDR3 is given with its conserved first and last residue. A D gene is named only where the DNA matches it firmly. The size of a clone is reported for some rows only, either as once, few or many, or as a class for expanded clones.

CDR3nt	CDR3aa	j_gene	abundance	d_gene	v_gene
TGTGCCACCAGCCCTGCCGGACTAGCGGGGCTGGAGACCCAGTACTTC	CATSPAGLAGLETQYF	TRBJ2-5	-	TRBD2	TRBV15
TGTGCCAGCAGCTTACGAGGGGGCGCAACCGGGGAGCTGTTTTTT	CASSLRGGATGELFF	TRBJ2-2	-	TRBD1	TRBV7-9
TGCGCCACCCCTGGGCACCAGGATCAGCCCCAGCATTTT	CATPGHQDQPQHF	TRBJ1-5	few	-	TRBV10-1
TGTGCCAGCAGCCCCCGACAGGGCATGAACACTGAAGCTTTCTTT	CASSPRQGMNTEAFF	TRBJ1-1	-	TRBD1	TRBV9
TGTGCCAGCAGCCCGGGGGGGGCAGGTATTTACGAGCAGTACTTC	CASSPGGAGIYEQYF	TRBJ2-7	few	TRBD2	TRBV9
TGCGCCAGCAGCTCCGGGGAAGGGAATGAGCAGTTCTTC	CASSSGEGNEQFF	TRBJ2-1	few	-	TRBV5-1
TGTGCCACCAGCAGAGGTGTGAAGGGGGCCTGGGAGACCCAGTACTTC	CATSRGVKGAWETQYF	TRBJ2-5	-	TRBD1	TRBV15
TGTGCCAGCAGCCGGCAGGGGGCCAACTACGAGCAGTACTTC	CASSRQGANYEQYF	TRBJ2-7	-	TRBD1	TRBV28
TGTGCCAGCAGGGGGGCTGCCACAGATACGCAGTATTTT	CASRGAATDTQYF	TRBJ2-3	-	-	TRBV28
TGCGCCAGCAGCTTGGGTTATAATGAAAAACTGTTTTTT	CASSLGYNEKLFF	TRBJ1-4	-	-	TRBV5-1
TGTGCCAGCAGCCAAGAAACTAGCGGGGGGTTGTACAATGAGCAGTTCTTC	CASSQETSGGLYNEQFF	TRBJ2-1	-	TRBD2	TRBV4-2
TGTGCCAGCAGTTATGGACTTCCAGAGACCCAGTACTTC	CASSYGLPETQYF	TRBJ2-5	few	-	TRBV6-5
TGTGCCAGCTCACTTACGGGGCCCACCGGGGAGCTGTTTTTT	CASSLTGPTGELFF	TRBJ2-2	few	-	TRBV18
TGTGCCAGCAGCCCAGTAGGGACAGGGGGGTACAATGAGCAGTTCTTC	CASSPVGTGGYNEQFF	TRBJ2-1	-	TRBD1	TRBV7-6
TGTGCCAGCAGCTTCCTAGCGGGGGGGCTTACAGATACGCAGTATTTT	CASSFLAGGLTDTQYF	TRBJ2-3	few	TRBD2	TRBV7-9
TGTGCCAGCAGTTTATTTAGGGGGAGGAACACTGAAGCTTTCTTT	CASSLFRGRNTEAFF	TRBJ1-1	few	-	TRBV28
TGTGCCAGCAGCGTACTTGGAGCCGGGGAGCTGTTTTTT	CASSVLGAGELFF	TRBJ2-2	-	-	TRBV9
TGCGCCAGCAGCTACTCAGGCTCCGACAGAACTAACTATGGCTACACCTTC	CASSYSGSDRTNYGYTF	TRBJ1-2	-	-	TRBV4-1
TGCGCCAGCAGCCCGACAGTTAACTATGGCTACACCTTC	CASSPTVNYGYTF	TRBJ1-2	-	-	TRBV4-1
TGTGCCAGTATTCCCGGGACTAGCGGATCGAAGCTGTTTTTT	CASIPGTSGSKLFF	TRBJ2-2	-	TRBD2	TRBV19
TGTGCCAGCAGCCTCCCGGGACAGGGAATTAATGAGCAGTTCTTC	CASSLPGQGINEQFF	TRBJ2-1	few	TRBD1	TRBV5-4
TGTGCCAGCAGTTTATCCGGGGGGCATACGCAGTATTTT	CASSLSGGHTQYF	TRBJ2-3	-	-	TRBV27
TGTGCCATCAGGTCGGGGACAGGGCTCTATGCTTTCTTT	CAIRSGTGLYAFF	TRBJ1-1	-	TRBD1	TRBV10-3
TGTGCCAGCAGTTACACGTGGACCCCGGGTCAGCCCCAGCATTTT	CASSYTWTPGQPQHF	TRBJ1-5	-	-	TRBV6-5
TGTGCCAGCAGCGTATCCCCGACAGTGAACACTGAAGCTTTCTTT	CASSVSPTVNTEAFF	TRBJ1-1	once	-	TRBV9
TGTGCCAGCTCAGGACAGGGGCAGTTCTTC	CASSGQGQFF	TRBJ2-1	-	TRBD1	TRBV18
TGTGCCAGCTCACCACCAGGGGTCCCCTACGAGCAGTACTTC	CASSPPGVPYEQYF	TRBJ2-7	-	-	TRBV18
TGTGCCAGCAGCTTAGACAGAGAAGCTTTCTTT	CASSLDREAFF	TRBJ1-1	-	-	TRBV7-9
TGTGCCAGCAGTTTCTCCCGCGATGAGCAGTTCTTC	CASSFSRDEQFF	TRBJ2-1	once	-	TRBV28
TGTGCCAGCAGCCCCTACCCGAAGAACACCGGGGAGCTGTTTTTT	CASSPYPKNTGELFF	TRBJ2-2	-	-	TRBV9
TGCGCCAGCAGGACGGGAGGGCATGGGGAGCCCCAGCATTTT	CASRTGGHGEPQHF	TRBJ1-5	-	-	TRBV5-1
TGTGCCAGCAGGGCTGGGGGACAGAGCTCCTACGAGCAGTACTTC	CASRAGGQSSYEQYF	TRBJ2-7	-	TRBD1	TRBV5-4
TGTGCCAGCAGTTTAAGTTTAGGGCCCTCTGGAAACACCATATATTTT	CASSLSLGPSGNTIYF	TRBJ1-3	-	-	TRBV28
TGTGCCAGCAGCTTTCGCCCGACGAGTTATAGCAATCAGCCCCAGCATTTT	CASSFRPTSYSNQPQHF	TRBJ1-5	few	-	TRBV7-8
TGCGCCAGCAGTCAAGTCGGGAGTCGGACTGAAGCTTTCTTT	CASSQVGSRTEAFF	TRBJ1-1	few	-	TRBV23-1
TGTGCCAGCAGCCAAGGGGGGACTAGTTTAGATACGCAGTATTTT	CASSQGGTSLDTQYF	TRBJ2-3	-	TRBD2	TRBV4-2
TGCGCCAGCAGCTCGGGACAGGGGAACTATGGCTACACCTTC	CASSSGQGNYGYTF	TRBJ1-2	few	TRBD1	TRBV5-1
TGTGCCAGCAGTTCTGAGGACCCGAACACTGAAGCTTTCTTT	CASSSEDPNTEAFF	TRBJ1-1	few	-	TRBV28
TGTGCCAGCAGCCAGACAGGGTCTACCTACGAGCAGTACTTC	CASSQTGSTYEQYF	TRBJ2-7	-	TRBD1	TRBV7-6
TGCGCCAGCAGCCAAGAAATAGGACAGGTCTATCAGCCCCAGCATTTT	CASSQEIGQVYQPQHF	TRBJ1-5	-	TRBD1	TRBV4-1
TGCGCCAGCAGCCATCGCGCAGGGGGCAATCAGCCCCAGCATTTT	CASSHRAGGNQPQHF	TRBJ1-5	-	-	TRBV4-1
TGTGCCAGCAGTCGACAGGGGATGGGGTATGGCTACACCTTC	CASSRQGMGYGYTF	TRBJ1-2	-	TRBD1	TRBV27
TGTGCCAGCAGCGTCATCAGCACAGATACGCAGTATTTT	CASSVISTDTQYF	TRBJ2-3	-	-	TRBV9
TGTGCCAGCAGCCAGTCTTGGACGGGTGAGCAGTTCTTC	CASSQSWTGEQFF	TRBJ2-1	-	-	TRBV7-3
TGTGCCAGCAGCCAACCGTCCGCGGGAGGTTACAATGAGCAGTTCTTC	CASSQPSAGGYNEQFF	TRBJ2-1	few	TRBD2	TRBV9
TGTGCCTCCCCGATCACCAGATCCTATGGCTACACCTTC	CASPITRSYGYTF	TRBJ1-2	medium-sized	-	TRBV30
TGTGCCAGCAGTACGCAGCCGCCCGAAGCTTTCTTT	CASSTQPPEAFF	TRBJ1-1	-	-	TRBV25-1
TGCAGCGTTCAGAGCGGGAGCGGGCCCTCCGAGCAGTACTTC	CSVQSGSGPSEQYF	TRBJ2-7	-	TRBD2	TRBV29-1
TGTGCCAGCAGCTTAACAGATACGCAGTATTTT	CASSLTDTQYF	TRBJ2-3	-	-	TRBV7-9
TGTGCCAGCAGCGTATTGGGGCAGGGAGGCCATAATTCACCCCTCCACTTT	CASSVLGQGGHNSPLHF	TRBJ1-6	-	-	TRBV9
TGTGCCAGCAGTTTAGAGGGGGCAATAGGGGGCTACACCTTC	CASSLEGAIGGYTF	TRBJ1-2	-	TRBD1	TRBV28
TGTGTCAGAAGCTTAGGGCAGGGATCAGATACGCAGTATTTT	CVRSLGQGSDTQYF	TRBJ2-3	-	-	TRBV7-5
TGTGCCAGCAGCCCCAATGGCTGGGGGGCTAATGGCTACACCTTC	CASSPNGWGANGYTF	TRBJ1-2	-	-	TRBV11-2